These 17 T cell receptor beta chains came from one sample sequenced in a study of shared clonotypes between healthy human individuals. TCRdb keeps only in-frame clones here, not all; method: immunoSEQ multiplex PCR. The sample consists of about 990,000 clones, 70% to 80% of them appearing once. The sequenced sample consisted of memory CD4+ T cells from PBMCs. The subset here: CD45RA-negative fraction. Receptors were obtained from a man between 18 and 35 years old in good health. Some clones in this sample may be carry-over from other donors' samples.

The V call is TRBV28, the J call TRBJ2-3; D not resolved. The CDR3 is 11 residues long. From germline, CDR1 is MDHEN and CDR2 SYDVKM. V was pared by 4 bases and J by 11 bases, with 10 bases between. The CDR3 nucleotides are TGTGCCAGCAGTTCCTTCCTGGGGCAGTATTTT. Translating gives CASSSFLGQYF.

V is TRBV6-4 and J is TRBJ1-2, with D tentatively TRBD1 (6 bases). Germline V lookup: CDR1 MRHNA, CDR2 SNTAGT. The CDR3 has 14 amino acids. V dropped 5 bases and J dropped 2 bases, with 12 bases sitting between them. The CDR3 is CASSPIGGNYGYTF. CDR3 nucleotides: TGTGCCAGCAGTCCTATAGGGGGAAACTATGGCTACACCTTC.

The chain is built from TRBV27 and TRBJ2-4; 11 nucleotides align to TRBD2. Trimming removed 3 bases from V and 6 bases from J; junction bases left unmatched: 7. Per germline, CDR1 MNHEY and CDR2 SMNVEV (reference sequence). CDR3 length equals 16 residues. For the CDR3, the DNA is TGTGCCAGCAGTTTTAGCGGGAGGGCCTGGAGAAACATTCAGTACTTC. This sequence encodes CASSFSGRAWRNIQYF.

This chain uses TRBV5-4 with TRBJ2-1; 7 nucleotides match TRBD2. The ends lost 3 bases at V and 0 bases at J; junction bases unmatched: 6. CDR3 size: 16 residues. The germline gives CDR1 SGHNT, CDR2 YYREEE (reference sequence). This CDR3 is CASSSVAGSSYNEQFF. The CDR3 nucleotides are TGTGCCAGCAGCTCAGTAGCGGGCAGCTCCTACAATGAGCAGTTCTTC.

The chain carries TRBV18 and TRBJ2-7, with a possible D match to TRBD1 (5 bases). Looked up from germline, CDR1 is KGHSH and CDR2 is LQKENI. The V end lost 2 bases, the J end lost 0 bases, and 17 bases lay between the germline ends. The CDR3 covers 17 residues. The CDR3 region is CASSPFLNQGSSYEQYF. The CDR3 nucleotides read TGTGCCAGCTCACCATTCCTGAACCAGGGCAGCTCCTACGAGCAGTACTTC.

This rearrangement joins TRBV14 to TRBJ1-2; D possibly corresponds to TRBD1 (5 bases). Germline-derived CDR1 and CDR2 are SGHDN and FVKESK. The CDR3 contains 15 residues. Trimming left V 4 bases short and J 4 bases short, with 16 bases between. The CDR3, as DNA: TGTGCCAGCAGCCCCGACGGGGCGCATATCTATGGCTACACCTTC. Residues: CASSPDGAHIYGYTF.

Worth noting for this clone: With only one base between it and a far larger clone, this is likely a read error. The rearrangement uses TRBV30 and TRBJ1-1, with D perhaps TRBD1 (5 bases). Germline CDR1 is GTSNPN and CDR2 is SVGIG (reference sequence). The length of the CDR3 is 14 residues. The CDR3 loop is CAWRVQGRVTEASF. CDR3 nucleotide sequence: TGTGCCTGGAGGGTTCAGGGACGGGTCACTGAAGCTTCCTTT.

This clone appeared a single time. The chain carries TRBV6-5 and TRBJ2-3; 8 bases fit TRBD2. The germline V gene has CDR1 MNHEY and CDR2 SVGAGI. The V segment lost 6 bases and the J segment 4 bases; nucleotides outside the gene matches: 3. The length of the CDR3 is 13 residues. CDR3 DNA: TGTGCCAGCAGGGCGGGAGGCGCAGATACGCAGTATTTT. Protein: CASRAGGADTQYF.

The chain uses TRBV13 and TRBJ1-4, with TRBD1 matching over 7 bases. The germline V gene has CDR1 PRHDT and CDR2 FYEKMQ (reference sequence). CDR3 length: 16 amino acids. V dropped 4 bases and J dropped 3; count of bases not matched to a gene: 8. The CDR3 loop reads CASSSYSGGANEKLFF. The CDR3 bases are TGTGCCAGCAGCTCCTACTCAGGGGGGGCTAATGAAAAACTGTTTTTT. Drawing the rest from reference TRBV13 and TRBJ1-4, the complete variable domain is AAGVIQSPRHLIKEKRETATLKCYPIPRHDTVYWYQQGPGQDPQFLISFYEKMQSDKGSIPDRFSAQQFSDYHSELNMSSLELGDSALYFCASSSYSGGANEKLFFGSGTQLSVL.

Of note for this clone: Other DNA sequences of this sample code for an identical CDR3. The CDR3 nucleotides read TGTGCCAGCAGTTTCAGAAGGGGGCGCGATCAGCCCCAGCATTTT. Translating gives CASSFRRGRDQPQHF. The rearrangement uses TRBV28 and TRBJ1-5, with TRBD1 identical over 7 bases. Looked up from germline, CDR1 is MDHEN and CDR2 is SYDVKM. This CDR3 region has 15 residues. Unmatched junction bases numbered 7, after V lost 3 bases and J lost 5 bases.

This CDR3 reads CASSLTISGAYNEQFF. CDR3 in DNA: TGTGCCAGCAGCTTGACGATTAGCGGGGCCTACAATGAGCAGTTCTTC. The gene calls are TRBV7-9 and TRBJ2-1; TRBD2 matches at 8 bases. J was trimmed by 2 bases and V by 3 bases; bases with no gene match: 6. CDR1 is SEHNR and CDR2 is FQNEAQ in the germline V gene (reference sequence). CDR3 length: 16 amino acids.

This chain connects TRBV18 to TRBJ2-2; TRBD1 is a possible D gene (5 bases). Looked up from germline, CDR1 is KGHSH and CDR2 is LQKENI. The CDR3 consists of 14 residues. V dropped 4 bases and J dropped 7 bases, with 13 bases sitting between them. CDR3 in amino acids: CASSRIGQGGELFF. The CDR3 DNA follows: TGTGCCAGCTCACGTATAGGACAAGGCGGGGAGCTGTTTTTT.

This chain connects TRBV29-1 to TRBJ2-7; 9 nucleotides agree with TRBD2. Trimming took 6 bases from V and 3 from J; bases not matched to a gene: 9. CDR1 and CDR2 from the germline V gene are SQVTM and ANQGSEA. The CDR3 sequence is 14 residues long. The CDR3: CSVKRTSVDYEQYF. For the CDR3, the DNA is TGCAGCGTGAAGAGGACTAGCGTAGACTACGAGCAGTACTTC.

The chain joins TRBV2 to TRBJ2-2; 9 bases are shared with TRBD1. CDR3 size: 16 residues. Trimming took 6 bases from V and 0 from J; bases not matched to a gene: 5. The germline V gene has CDR1 SNHLY and CDR2 FYNNEI. CDR3 nucleotides: TGTGCCAGCAGACCCACAGGGGGCGCGAACACCGGGGAGCTGTTTTTT. As protein: CASRPTGGANTGELFF.

The chain employs TRBV2 and TRBJ1-3; 11 bases match TRBD1. Germline CDR1 and CDR2: SNHLY and FYNNEI. This CDR3 is built from 19 residues. V dropped 4 bases and J dropped 0; count of bases not matched to a gene: 11. The CDR3: CASSGSWDRGFNSGNTIYF. In DNA, the CDR3 is TGTGCCAGCAGTGGTTCTTGGGACAGGGGGTTCAACTCTGGAAACACCATATATTTT.

The chain joins TRBV9 to TRBJ2-7, with 7 positions matching TRBD1. With V trimmed by 4 bases and J by 2 bases, 6 bases remained unmatched. The CDR3 sequence is 14 residues long. Germline V CDR1 and CDR2: SGDLS, YYNGEE. Written as DNA, the CDR3 is TGTGCCAGCAGCACTACGACAGGGACCTACGAGCAGTACTTC. Protein: CASSTTTGTYEQYF.

The chain is built from TRBV19 and TRBJ2-4; a possible D gene is TRBD1 (5 bases). The CDR3 is 12 residues long. Germline CDR1 is LNHDA and CDR2 is SQIVND (reference sequence). Trimming took off 3 bases at V and 7 bases at J, with 7 bases between the two ends. This CDR3 reads CASSIKGNIQYF. Here the CDR3 DNA reads TGTGCCAGTAGTATCAAGGGGAACATTCAGTACTTC.